These 6 T cell receptor beta chains came from one sample sequenced in a study of blood T cell repertoires in COVID-19. Using immunoSEQ multiplex PCR, the repertoire was profiled, and TCRdb retains in-frame clones only, with some absent. This sample yields 140,000 to 150,000 clones, of which 65% to 85% are seen a single time; about 9% belongs to the top ten. The sample comprised peripheral blood. The receptors originated from a man aged 50 or older with active or convalescent COVID-19.

Comments on this clone: One junction end does not reproduce the germline sequence, and a read error may be involved. The chain couples TRBV5-1 to TRBJ2-5; D is undetermined. Germline CDR1 reads SGHRS; CDR2 reads YFSETQ. The CDR3 totals 11 residues. The CDR3 spells CASSSGSSLDF. The CDR3 DNA reads TGCGCCAGCAGCTCCGGGTCCTCGTTGGACTTC.

The chain couples TRBV6-1 to TRBJ1-5; 8 bases are shared with TRBD1. The V segment lost 2 bases and the J segment 7 bases; nucleotides outside the gene matches: 7. Germline V gene lookup returns CDR1 MNHNS and CDR2 SASEGT. The CDR3 runs to 15 residues. The DNA of the CDR3 is TGTGCCAGCAGTGAATGGGCAGGGGGCGTGCAGCCCCAGCATTTT. It translates to CASSEWAGGVQPQHF.

DNA of the CDR3: TGTGCCAGCAGCGGGGACAGGGTCGACTATGGCTACACCTTC. It is translated as CASSGDRVDYGYTF. The J gene is TRBJ1-2, the V gene TRBV5-6; 9 bases map to TRBD1. Germline V gene data show CDR1 as SGHDT and CDR2 as YYEEEE. The junction had 4 bases not matched to a gene; V was cut back by 4 bases and J by 3 bases. There are 14 residues in the CDR3.

The chain employs TRBV6-4 and TRBJ2-1, with 13 bases aligning to TRBD2. CDR1 and CDR2 (germline): MRHNA, SNTAGT. J gave up 0 bases and V 11 bases, and 4 bases lay outside the gene matches. The CDR3 loop spans 15 amino acids. The CDR3 coding sequence is TGTGCCGGGGGGACTAGCGGGGACTCCTACAATGAGCAGTTCTTC. Amino acids: CAGGTSGDSYNEQFF.

V is TRBV27 and J is TRBJ2-7, with a tentative D call TRBD1 (5 bases). The V end lost 2 bases, the J end lost 4 bases, and 12 bases lay between the germline ends. The germline CDR1 and CDR2 sequences are MNHEY and SMNVEV (reference sequence). The CDR3 has 14 amino acids. CDR3 amino acids: CASSLVGRGYEQYF. The CDR3 nucleotides read TGTGCCAGCAGTTTAGTGGGAAGGGGTTACGAGCAGTACTTC.

This clone was counted a few times. The CDR3 here is CASSLDPQGTTYEQYF. CDR3 sequence (DNA): TGTGCCAGCAGCTTAGACCCGCAGGGGACGACCTACGAGCAGTACTTC. This chain links TRBV7-9 with TRBJ2-7; a weak D match, TRBD1 (6 bases). The germline CDR1 and CDR2 sequences are SEHNR and FQNEAQ (reference sequence). CDR3 length: 16 residues. The V end was cut by 1 base, the J end by 2 bases, with 15 bases between. The variable domain in full, completed from reference TRBV7-9 and TRBJ2-7, reads DTGVSQNPRHKITKRGQNVTFRCDPISEHNRLYWYRQTLGQGPEFLTYFQNEAQLEKSRLLSDRFSAERPKGSFSTLEIQRTEQGDSAMYLCASSLDPQGTTYEQYFGPGTRLTVT.